This T cell receptor (beta chain) was observed in a study of blood T cell repertoires in COVID-19. Overall study context: Acute and convalescent COVID-19 samples came from the United States, Italy and Spain. Sample material is recorded as cDNA or gDNA derived from T cells, B-cell-depleted T cells, or PBMCs.

Per the original methods: Cell counts per sample came from amplifying reference gene primers. Repertoires were generated with immunoSEQ multiplex PCR, while TCRdb's copy carries only in-frame clones and drops some. That table supplies the V and J calls and clone size; D and trimming were determined from the DNA. The sample has 120,000 or so clones; around 83% are singletons. What the recovered Cohort 3 donors had was two negative PCRs, clearance, or symptom resolution. The junction had 6 bases not matched to a gene; V was cut back by 2 bases and J by 10 bases. CDR1 and CDR2 from the germline V gene are SGHTA and FQGNSA. The CDR3 loop spans 14 amino acids.

The clonotype was recovered from a woman aged 25 to 39 who had recovered from COVID-19. V usage is TRBV7-2 and J usage is TRBJ2-1; 9 bases line up with TRBD2. The sample comprised PBMCs or T cells enriched from blood (not recorded which). In DNA, the CDR3 is TGTGCCAGCAGCTTAATCCTCAGCGGGGGGGAGCAGTTCTTC. The encoded protein is CASSLILSGGEQFF.